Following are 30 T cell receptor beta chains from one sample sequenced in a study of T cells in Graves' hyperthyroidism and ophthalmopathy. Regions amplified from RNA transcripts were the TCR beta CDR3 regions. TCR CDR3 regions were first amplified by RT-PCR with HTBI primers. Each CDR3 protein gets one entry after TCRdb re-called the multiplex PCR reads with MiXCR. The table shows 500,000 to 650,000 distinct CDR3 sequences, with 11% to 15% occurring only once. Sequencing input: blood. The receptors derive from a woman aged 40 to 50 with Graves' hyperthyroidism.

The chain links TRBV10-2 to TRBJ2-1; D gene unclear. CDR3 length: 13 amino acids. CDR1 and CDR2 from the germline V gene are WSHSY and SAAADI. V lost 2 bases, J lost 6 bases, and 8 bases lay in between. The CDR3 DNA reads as TGCGCCAGCAGTGAGACCAAGGGCAATGAGCAGTTCTTC. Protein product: CASSETKGNEQFF.

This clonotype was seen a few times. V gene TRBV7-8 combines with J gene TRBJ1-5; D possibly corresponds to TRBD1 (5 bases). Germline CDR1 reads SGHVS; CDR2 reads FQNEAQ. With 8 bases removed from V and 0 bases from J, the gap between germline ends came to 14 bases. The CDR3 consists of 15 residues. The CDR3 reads CASHGEGFSNQPQHF. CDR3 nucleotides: TGTGCCAGCCACGGGGAGGGGTTTAGCAATCAGCCCCAGCATTTT.

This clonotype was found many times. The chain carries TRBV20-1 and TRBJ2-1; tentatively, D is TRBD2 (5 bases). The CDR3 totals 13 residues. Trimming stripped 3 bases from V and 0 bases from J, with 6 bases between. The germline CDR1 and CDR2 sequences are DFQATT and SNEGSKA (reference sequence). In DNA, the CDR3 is TGCAGTGCTAGCGGGGACTCCTACAATGAGCAGTTCTTC. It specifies CSASGDSYNEQFF.

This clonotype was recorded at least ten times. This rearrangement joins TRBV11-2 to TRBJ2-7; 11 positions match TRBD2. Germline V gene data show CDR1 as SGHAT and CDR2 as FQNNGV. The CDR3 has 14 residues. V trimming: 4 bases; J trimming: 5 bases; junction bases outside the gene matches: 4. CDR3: CASSSLLAGDEQYF. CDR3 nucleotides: TGTGCCAGCAGCTCCCTACTAGCGGGAGACGAGCAGTACTTC.

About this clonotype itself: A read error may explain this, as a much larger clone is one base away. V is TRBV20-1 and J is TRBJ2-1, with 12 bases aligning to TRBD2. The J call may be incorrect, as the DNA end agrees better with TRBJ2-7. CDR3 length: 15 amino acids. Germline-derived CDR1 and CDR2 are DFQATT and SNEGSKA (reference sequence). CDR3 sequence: CSAPTSGSSYNEQYF. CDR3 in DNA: TGCAGTGCCCCGACTAGCGGGAGCTCCTACAATGAGCAGTACTTC.

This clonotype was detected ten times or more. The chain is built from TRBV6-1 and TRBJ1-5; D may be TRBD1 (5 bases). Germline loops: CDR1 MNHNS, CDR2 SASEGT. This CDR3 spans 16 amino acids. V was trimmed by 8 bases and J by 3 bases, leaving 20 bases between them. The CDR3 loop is CASSSPAGTTNQPQHF. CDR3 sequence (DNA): TGTGCCAGCTCATCGCCGGCAGGGACGACCAATCAGCCCCAGCATTTT.

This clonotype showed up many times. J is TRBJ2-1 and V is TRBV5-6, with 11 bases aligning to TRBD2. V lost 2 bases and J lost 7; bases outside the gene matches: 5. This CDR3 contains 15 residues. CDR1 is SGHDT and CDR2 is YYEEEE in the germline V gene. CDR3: CASSLRLAGQNEQFF. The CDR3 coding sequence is TGTGCCAGCAGCTTACGACTAGCGGGACAAAATGAGCAGTTCTTC.

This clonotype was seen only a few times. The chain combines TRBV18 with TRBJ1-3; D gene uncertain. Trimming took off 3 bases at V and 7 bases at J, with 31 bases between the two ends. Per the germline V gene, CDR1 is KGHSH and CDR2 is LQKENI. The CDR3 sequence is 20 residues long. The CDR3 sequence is CASSPAFPSGIRRTRNTIYF. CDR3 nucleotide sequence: TGTGCCAGCTCACCTGCTTTTCCCAGCGGGATACGCCGGACTCGTAACACCATATATTTT. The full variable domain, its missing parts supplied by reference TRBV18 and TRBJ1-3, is NAGVMQNPRHLVRRRGQEARLRCSPMKGHSHVYWYRQLPEEGLKFMVYLQKENIIDESGMPKERFSAEFPKEGPSILRIQQVVRGDSAAYFCASSPAFPSGIRRTRNTIYFGEGSWLTVV.

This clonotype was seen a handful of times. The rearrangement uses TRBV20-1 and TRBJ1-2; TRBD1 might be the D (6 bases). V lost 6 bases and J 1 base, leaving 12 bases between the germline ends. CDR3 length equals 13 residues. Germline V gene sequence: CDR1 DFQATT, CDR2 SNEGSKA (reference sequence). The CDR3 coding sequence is TGCAGTGCCCCCATCAGGGGTAACTATGGCTACACCTTC. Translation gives CSAPIRGNYGYTF.

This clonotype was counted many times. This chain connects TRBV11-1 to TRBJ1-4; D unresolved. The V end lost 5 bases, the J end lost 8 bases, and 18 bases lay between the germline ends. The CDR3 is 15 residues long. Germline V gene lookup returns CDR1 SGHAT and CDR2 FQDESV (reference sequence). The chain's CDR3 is CASSLGGGMGEKLFF. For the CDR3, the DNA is TGTGCCAGCAGCCTCGGCGGAGGGATGGGAGAAAAACTGTTTTTT.

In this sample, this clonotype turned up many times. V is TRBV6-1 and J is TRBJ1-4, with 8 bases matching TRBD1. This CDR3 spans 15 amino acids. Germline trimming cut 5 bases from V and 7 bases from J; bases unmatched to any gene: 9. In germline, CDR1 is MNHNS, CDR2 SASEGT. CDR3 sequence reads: CASSPRTGPGEKLFF. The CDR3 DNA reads TGTGCCAGCAGTCCCCGGACAGGGCCGGGTGAAAAACTGTTTTTT.

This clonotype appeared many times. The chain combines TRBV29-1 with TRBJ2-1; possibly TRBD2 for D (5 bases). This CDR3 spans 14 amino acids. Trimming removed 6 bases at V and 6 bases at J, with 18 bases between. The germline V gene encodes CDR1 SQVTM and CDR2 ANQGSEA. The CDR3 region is CSVALALRANEQFF. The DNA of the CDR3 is TGCAGCGTCGCCCTAGCTCTGAGGGCCAATGAGCAGTTCTTC.

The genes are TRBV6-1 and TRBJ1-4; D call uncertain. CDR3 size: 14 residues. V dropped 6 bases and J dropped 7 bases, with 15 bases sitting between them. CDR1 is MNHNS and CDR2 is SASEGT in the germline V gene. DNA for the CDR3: TGTGCCAGCAGGTCAACTTCCGACCTTGAAAAACTGTTTTTT. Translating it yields CASRSTSDLEKLFF.

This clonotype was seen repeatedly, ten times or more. CDR3 loop: CATSDSNQPQHF. The CDR3 nucleotides read TGTGCCACCTCAGATAGCAATCAGCCCCAGCATTTT. This sequence joins TRBV24-1 and TRBJ1-5; D unclear. The CDR3 consists of 12 residues. The V end was cut by 9 bases, the J end by 0 bases, with 5 bases between. The germline V gene encodes CDR1 KGHDR and CDR2 SFDVKD.

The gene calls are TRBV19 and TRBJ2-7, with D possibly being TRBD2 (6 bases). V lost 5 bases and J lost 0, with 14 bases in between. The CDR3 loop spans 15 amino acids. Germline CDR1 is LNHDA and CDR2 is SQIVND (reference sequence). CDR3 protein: CASSASGLSSYEQYF. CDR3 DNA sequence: TGTGCCAGTAGTGCATCGGGACTTTCCTCCTACGAGCAGTACTTC. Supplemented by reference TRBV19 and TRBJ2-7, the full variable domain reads DGGITQSPKYLFRKEGQNVTLSCEQNLNHDAMYWYRQDPGQGLRLIYYSQIVNDFQKGDIAEGYSVSREKKESFPLTVTSAQKNPTAFYLCASSASGLSSYEQYFGPGTRLTVT.

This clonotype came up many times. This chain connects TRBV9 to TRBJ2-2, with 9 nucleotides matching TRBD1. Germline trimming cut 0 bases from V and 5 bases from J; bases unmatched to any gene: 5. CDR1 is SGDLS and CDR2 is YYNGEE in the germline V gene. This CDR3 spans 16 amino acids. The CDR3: CASSVAGTGKTGELFF. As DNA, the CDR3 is TGTGCCAGCAGCGTAGCTGGGACAGGGAAGACCGGGGAGCTGTTTTTT.

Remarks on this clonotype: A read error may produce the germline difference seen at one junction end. The CDR3 loop reads CVSSLGANEQFF. The CDR3 DNA is TGTGTCAGCAGCTTAGGAGCGAATGAGCAGTTCTTC. This sequence joins TRBV11-2 and TRBJ2-1; no reliable D call. Germline V gene sequence: CDR1 SGHAT, CDR2 FQNNGV. The CDR3 has 12 amino acids.

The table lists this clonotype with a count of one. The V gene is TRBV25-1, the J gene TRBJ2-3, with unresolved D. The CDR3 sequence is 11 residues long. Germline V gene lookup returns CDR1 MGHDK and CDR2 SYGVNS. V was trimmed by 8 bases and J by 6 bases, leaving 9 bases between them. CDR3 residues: CASGNLDTQYF. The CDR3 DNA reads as TGTGCCAGCGGGAATTTGGATACGCAGTATTTT.

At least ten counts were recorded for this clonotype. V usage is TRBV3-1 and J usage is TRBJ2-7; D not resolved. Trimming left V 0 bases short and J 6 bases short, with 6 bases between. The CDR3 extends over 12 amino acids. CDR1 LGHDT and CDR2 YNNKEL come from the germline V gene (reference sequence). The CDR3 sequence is CASSQDSPEQYF. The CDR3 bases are TGTGCCAGCAGCCAAGACAGCCCCGAGCAGTACTTC.

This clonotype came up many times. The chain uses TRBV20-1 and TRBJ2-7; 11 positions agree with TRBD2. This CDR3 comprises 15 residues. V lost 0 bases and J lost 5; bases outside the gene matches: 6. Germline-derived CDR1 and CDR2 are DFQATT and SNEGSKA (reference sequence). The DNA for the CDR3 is TGCAGTGCTAGAGAAGGTAGCGGGAGGGCCCACGAGCAGTACTTC. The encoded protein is CSAREGSGRAHEQYF.

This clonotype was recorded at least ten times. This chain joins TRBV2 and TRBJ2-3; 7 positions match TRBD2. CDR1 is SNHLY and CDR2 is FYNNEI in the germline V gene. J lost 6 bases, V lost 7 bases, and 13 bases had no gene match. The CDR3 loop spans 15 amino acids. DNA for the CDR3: TGTGCCAGCAAAGACCGCGGGAGAATAGGGGATACGCAGTATTTT. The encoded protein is CASKDRGRIGDTQYF.

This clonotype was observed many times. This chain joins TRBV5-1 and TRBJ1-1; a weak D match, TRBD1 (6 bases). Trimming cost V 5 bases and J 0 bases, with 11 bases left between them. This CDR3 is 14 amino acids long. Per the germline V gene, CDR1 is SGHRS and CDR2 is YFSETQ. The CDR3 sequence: CASRKDRLNTEAFF. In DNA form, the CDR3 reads TGCGCCAGCAGAAAAGACAGGTTGAACACTGAAGCTTTCTTT.

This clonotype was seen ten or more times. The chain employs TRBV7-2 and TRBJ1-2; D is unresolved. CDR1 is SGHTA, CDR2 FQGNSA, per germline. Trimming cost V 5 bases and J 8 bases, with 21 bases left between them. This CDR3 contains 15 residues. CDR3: CASSAIWRSFEGYTF. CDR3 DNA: TGTGCCAGCAGCGCGATCTGGCGGAGCTTCGAAGGCTACACCTTC.

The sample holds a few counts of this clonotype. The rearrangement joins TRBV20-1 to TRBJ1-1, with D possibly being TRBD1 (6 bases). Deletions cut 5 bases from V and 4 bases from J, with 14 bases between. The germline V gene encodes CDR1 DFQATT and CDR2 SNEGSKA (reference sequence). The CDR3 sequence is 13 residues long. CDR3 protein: CSARNTGTTEAFF. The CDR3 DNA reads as TGCAGTGCTCGTAACACAGGGACCACTGAAGCTTTCTTT.

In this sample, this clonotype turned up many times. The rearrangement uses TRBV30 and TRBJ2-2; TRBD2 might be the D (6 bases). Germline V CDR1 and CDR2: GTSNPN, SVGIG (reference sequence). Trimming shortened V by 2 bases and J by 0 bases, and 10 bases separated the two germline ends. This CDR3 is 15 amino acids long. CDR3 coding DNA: TGTGCCTGGAGTCGCGGGGACGCGAACACCGGGGAGCTGTTTTTT. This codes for CAWSRGDANTGELFF.

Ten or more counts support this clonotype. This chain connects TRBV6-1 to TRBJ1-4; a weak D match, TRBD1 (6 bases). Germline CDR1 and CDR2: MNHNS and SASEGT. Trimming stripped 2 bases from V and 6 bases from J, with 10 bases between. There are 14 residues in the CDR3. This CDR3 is CASSERGGDEKLFF. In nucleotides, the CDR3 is TGTGCCAGCAGTGAAAGGGGGGGCGATGAAAAACTGTTTTTT.

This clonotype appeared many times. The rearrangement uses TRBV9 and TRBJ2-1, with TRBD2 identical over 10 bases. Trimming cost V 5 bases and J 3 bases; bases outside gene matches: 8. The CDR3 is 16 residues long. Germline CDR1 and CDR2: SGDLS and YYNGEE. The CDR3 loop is CASSATSGPIYNEQFF. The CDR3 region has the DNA TGTGCCAGCAGTGCGACTAGCGGGCCGATCTACAATGAGCAGTTCTTC.

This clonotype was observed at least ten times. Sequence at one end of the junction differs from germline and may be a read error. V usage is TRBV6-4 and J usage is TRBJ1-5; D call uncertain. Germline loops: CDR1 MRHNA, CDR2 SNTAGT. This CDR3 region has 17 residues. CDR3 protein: CASSYSGGYSGNQPQHF. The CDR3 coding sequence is TGTGCCAGCAGTTACTCCGGAGGATACAGTGGCAATCAGCCCCAGCATTTT.

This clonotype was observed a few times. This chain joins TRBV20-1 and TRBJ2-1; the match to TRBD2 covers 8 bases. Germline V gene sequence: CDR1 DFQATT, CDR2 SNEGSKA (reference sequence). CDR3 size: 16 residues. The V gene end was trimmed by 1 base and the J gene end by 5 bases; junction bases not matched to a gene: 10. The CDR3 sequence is CSARVLGGRMNNEQFF. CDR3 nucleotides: TGCAGTGCTAGAGTTTTAGGCGGGAGGATGAACAATGAGCAGTTCTTC.

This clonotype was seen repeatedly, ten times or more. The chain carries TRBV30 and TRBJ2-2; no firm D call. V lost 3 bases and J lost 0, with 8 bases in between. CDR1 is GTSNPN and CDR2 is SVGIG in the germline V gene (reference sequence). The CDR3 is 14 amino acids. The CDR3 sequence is CAWRQNANTGELFF. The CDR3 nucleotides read TGTGCCTGGAGGCAGAACGCGAACACCGGGGAGCTGTTTTTT.